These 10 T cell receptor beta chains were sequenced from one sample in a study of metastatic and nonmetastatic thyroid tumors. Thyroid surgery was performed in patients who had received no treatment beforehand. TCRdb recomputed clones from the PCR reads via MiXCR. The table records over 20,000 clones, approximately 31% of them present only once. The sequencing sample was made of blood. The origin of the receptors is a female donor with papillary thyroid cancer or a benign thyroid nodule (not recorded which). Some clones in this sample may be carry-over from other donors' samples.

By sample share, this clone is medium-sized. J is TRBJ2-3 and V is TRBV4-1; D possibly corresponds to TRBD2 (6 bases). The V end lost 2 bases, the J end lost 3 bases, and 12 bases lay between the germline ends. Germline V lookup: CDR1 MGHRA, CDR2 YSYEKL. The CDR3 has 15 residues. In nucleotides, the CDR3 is TGCGCCAGCAGCCAAACGGGAGTGAAAACAGATACGCAGTATTTT. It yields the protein CASSQTGVKTDTQYF.

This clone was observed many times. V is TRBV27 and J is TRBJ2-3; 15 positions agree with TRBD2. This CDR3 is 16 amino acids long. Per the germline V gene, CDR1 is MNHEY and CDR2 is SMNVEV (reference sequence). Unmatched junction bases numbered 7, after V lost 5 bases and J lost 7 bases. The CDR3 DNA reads TGTGCCAGCAGTCTCCGGACTAGCGGGAGGGGACATACGCAGTATTTT. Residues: CASSLRTSGRGHTQYF.

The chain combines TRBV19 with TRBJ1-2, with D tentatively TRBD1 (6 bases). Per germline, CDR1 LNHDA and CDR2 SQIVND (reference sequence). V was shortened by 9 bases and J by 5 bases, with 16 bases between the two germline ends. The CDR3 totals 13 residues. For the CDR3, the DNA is TGTGCCAGCACAGGGCCGGGAGGGTATGGCTACACCTTC. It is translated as CASTGPGGYGYTF.

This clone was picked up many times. Here the CDR3 reads CASSKTSVKNIQYF. CDR3 in DNA: TGCGCCAGCAGCAAAACTAGCGTAAAAAACATTCAGTACTTC. V is TRBV4-1 and J is TRBJ2-4, with 7 bases fitting TRBD2. With V trimmed by 5 bases and J by 4 bases, 5 bases remained unmatched. Germline V gene lookup returns CDR1 MGHRA and CDR2 YSYEKL. This CDR3 spans 14 amino acids.

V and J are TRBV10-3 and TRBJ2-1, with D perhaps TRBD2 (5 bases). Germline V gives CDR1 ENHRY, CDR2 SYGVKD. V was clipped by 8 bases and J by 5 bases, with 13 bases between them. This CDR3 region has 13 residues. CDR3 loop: CAIRGAVNNEQFF. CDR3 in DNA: TGTGCCATCCGAGGAGCGGTAAACAATGAGCAGTTCTTC.

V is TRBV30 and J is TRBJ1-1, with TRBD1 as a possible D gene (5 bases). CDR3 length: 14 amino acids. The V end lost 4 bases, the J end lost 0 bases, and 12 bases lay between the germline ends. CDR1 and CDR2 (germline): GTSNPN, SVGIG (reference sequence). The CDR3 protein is CAWNPGTVNTEAFF. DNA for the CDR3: TGTGCCTGGAATCCCGGGACGGTGAACACTGAAGCTTTCTTT.

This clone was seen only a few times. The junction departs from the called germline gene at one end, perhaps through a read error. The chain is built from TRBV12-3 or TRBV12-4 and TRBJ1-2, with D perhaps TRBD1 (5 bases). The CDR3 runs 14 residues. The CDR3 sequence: CASSSGAEGYVYTF. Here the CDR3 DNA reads TGTGCCAGCAGCTCCGGGGCAGAGGGTTATGTCTACACCTTC.

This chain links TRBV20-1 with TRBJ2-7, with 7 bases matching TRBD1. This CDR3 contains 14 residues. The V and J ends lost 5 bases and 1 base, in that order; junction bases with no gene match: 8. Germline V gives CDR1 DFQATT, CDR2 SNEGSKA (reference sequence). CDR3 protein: CSASRQGISYEQYF. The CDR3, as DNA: TGCAGTGCTTCCCGACAGGGAATATCCTACGAGCAGTACTTC.

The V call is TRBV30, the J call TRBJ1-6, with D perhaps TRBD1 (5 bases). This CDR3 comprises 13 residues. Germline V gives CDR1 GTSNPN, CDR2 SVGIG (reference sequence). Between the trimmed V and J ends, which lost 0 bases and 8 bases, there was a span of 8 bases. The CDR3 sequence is CAWSVVGDSPLHF. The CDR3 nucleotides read TGTGCCTGGAGTGTCGTGGGGGATTCACCCCTCCACTTT.

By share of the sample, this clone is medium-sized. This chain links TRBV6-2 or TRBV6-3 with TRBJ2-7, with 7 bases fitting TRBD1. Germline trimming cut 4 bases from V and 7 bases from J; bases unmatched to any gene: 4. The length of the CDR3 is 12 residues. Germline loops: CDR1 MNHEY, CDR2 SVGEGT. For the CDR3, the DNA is TGTGCCAGCAGTTCAACAGGGGTTGAGCAGTACTTC. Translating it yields CASSSTGVEQYF.